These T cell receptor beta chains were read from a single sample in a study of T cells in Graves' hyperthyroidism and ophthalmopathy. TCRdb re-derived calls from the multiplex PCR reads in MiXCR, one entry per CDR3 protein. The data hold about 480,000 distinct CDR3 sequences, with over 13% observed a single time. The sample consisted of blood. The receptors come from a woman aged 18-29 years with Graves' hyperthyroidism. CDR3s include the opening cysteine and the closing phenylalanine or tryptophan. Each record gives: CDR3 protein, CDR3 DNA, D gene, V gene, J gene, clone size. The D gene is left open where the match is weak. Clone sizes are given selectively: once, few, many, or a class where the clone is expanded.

CASSIGQTNTGELFF	TGTGCCAGTAGTATAGGACAAACGAACACCGGGGAGCTGTTTTTT	.	TRBV19	TRBJ2-2	many
CASSIQDSSYEQYF	TGTGCCAGTAGTATTCAGGACAGCTCCTACGAGCAGTACTTC	.	TRBV19	TRBJ2-7	many
CASSYPIRESNQPQHF	TGTGCCAGCAGTTACCCGATAAGGGAGAGCAATCAGCCCCAGCATTTT	.	TRBV6-5	TRBJ1-5	many
CASSPGPETEAFF	TGTGCCAGCAGCCCGGGGCCGGAAACTGAAGCTTTCTTT	.	TRBV7-3	TRBJ1-1	.
CASSTTRGMNTEAFF	TGTGCCAGCAGCACGACAAGGGGGATGAACACTGAAGCTTTCTTT	.	TRBV7-2	TRBJ1-1	.
CASSGLTGLNTEAFF	TGTGCCAGCAGCGGGCTGACAGGGTTGAACACTGAAGCTTTCTTT	TRBD1	TRBV7-9	TRBJ1-1	few
CASRALIRLVADNEQFF	TGTGCCAGCAGAGCTCTTATTAGGCTAGTAGCTGACAATGAGCAGTTCTTC	.	TRBV6-1	TRBJ2-1	once
CASSPWGAGETQYF	TGTGCCAGCAGTCCATGGGGCGCGGGGGAGACCCAGTACTTC	.	TRBV2	TRBJ2-5	.
CASSIGTFTEAFF	TGTGCCAGTAGTATAGGTACATTCACTGAAGCTTTCTTT	.	TRBV19	TRBJ1-1	.
CASSPFGGNTGELFF	TGTGCCAGCAGCCCCTTCGGAGGGAACACCGGGGAGCTGTTTTTT	.	TRBV28	TRBJ2-2	many
CASTGGFTGSGNTIYF	TGTGCCAGCACGGGGGGGTTTACAGGCTCTGGAAACACCATATATTTT	.	TRBV6-1	TRBJ1-3	many
CASSLGSRSGNTIYF	TGTGCCAGCAGCTTAGGTTCGCGGTCGGGAAACACCATATATTTT	.	TRBV7-9	TRBJ1-3	many
CASQDRVGQPQHF	TGTGCCAGCCAAGACAGGGTAGGGCAGCCCCAGCATTTT	TRBD1	TRBV11-2	TRBJ1-5	many
CASSIGTGGEQYF	TGTGCCAGTAGTATTGGGACAGGGGGCGAGCAGTACTTC	TRBD1	TRBV19	TRBJ2-7	.
CASSLRDRETYNEQFF	TGTGCCAGCAGCTTGCGGGACAGGGAAACCTACAATGAGCAGTTCTTC	TRBD1	TRBV7-9	TRBJ2-1	many
CSAPGQGPYEQYF	TGCAGTGCTCCGGGACAGGGGCCCTACGAGCAGTACTTC	TRBD1	TRBV20-1	TRBJ2-7	once
CSVEMDAGELFF	TGCAGCGTTGAGATGGACGCCGGGGAGCTGTTTTTT	.	TRBV29-1	TRBJ2-2	.
CASSYLMDRGGYTF	TGTGCCAGCAGTTACCTCATGGATCGGGGTGGCTACACCTTC	.	TRBV6-5	TRBJ1-2	many
CSVERGGNTEAFF	TGCAGCGTTGAAAGGGGAGGGAACACTGAAGCTTTCTTT	.	TRBV29-1	TRBJ1-1	few
CASSSTKGERPSTDTQYF	TGTGCCAGCAGCTCCACCAAGGGGGAGAGGCCTAGCACAGATACGCAGTATTTT	.	TRBV7-2	TRBJ2-3	many
CASSATGNINYGYTF	TGTGCCAGCAGCGCAACAGGGAATATTAACTATGGCTACACCTTC	.	TRBV11-2	TRBJ1-2	many
CASAEFRINSYEQYF	TGCGCCTCGGCTGAGTTCCGTATCAATTCCTACGAGCAGTACTTC	.	TRBV5-1	TRBJ2-7	.
CASSPGEGGAGLYNEQFF	TGTGCCAGTAGCCCCGGGGAGGGTGGAGCGGGACTGTACAATGAGCAGTTCTTC	TRBD2	TRBV19	TRBJ2-1	.
CASRKGLAGYTDTQYF	TGTGCCAGCAGGAAGGGACTAGCGGGGTACACAGATACGCAGTATTTT	TRBD2	TRBV12-3/TRBV12-4	TRBJ2-3	many